This T cell receptor (beta chain) was captured by sequencing in a study of multiple sclerosis patients with progressive multifocal leukoencephalopathy. Clones were sequenced by immunoSEQ multiplex PCR, and TCRdb holds only the in-frame ones, with some missing. There are 25,000 to 35,000 clones in the sample; roughly 89% occur only once, and less than 1.6% lies in the top ten. Comment on this clone: An end of the junction differs from the germline gene, which may be a read error.

Germline V gene sequence: CDR1 MDHEN, CDR2 SYDVKM. The CDR3 spans 15 residues. Time point defined: 6 months of natalizumab therapy. The V gene is TRBV28, the J gene TRBJ1-5; 7 positions match TRBD1. The clonotype was recovered from a human donor with multiple sclerosis. The sequences come from PBMCs, collected from a patient treated with natalizumab. The CDR3 reads CASSRRTGRNQPRHF. In nucleotides, the CDR3 is TGTGCCAGCAGCCGACGGACAGGAAGAAATCAGCCCCGGCATTTT. Full variable domain (remainder filled in from reference TRBV28 and TRBJ1-5): DVKVTQSSRYLVKRTGEKVFLECVQDMDHENMFWYRQDPGLGLRLIYFSYDVKMKEKGDIPEGYSVSREKKERFSLILESASTNQTSMYLCASSRRTGRNQPRHFGDGTRLSIL.